This TCR beta chain was found in a study of blood T cell repertoires in COVID-19. About the study: PBMCs, B-cell-depleted T cells, or T cells were the source of the cDNA or gDNA that made up the material.

Per the original methods: Reference gene primer amplification gave nucleated cell count estimates. Libraries were prepared by immunoSEQ multiplex PCR; TCRdb keeps only in-frame clonotypes and omits some of them. V and J calls and clone size are copied from that table; D and trimming were computed from the DNA. The data contain more than 200,000 clones, 80% to 90% of them seen just once; the ten biggest clones take up more than 9%. Germline V gives CDR1 SNHLY, CDR2 FYNNEI. Trimming stripped 6 bases from V and 3 bases from J, with 11 bases between. The CDR3 has 13 amino acids. The chain has TRBV2 and TRBJ1-1; D unresolved. The sequencing sample was made of peripheral blood. The TCR originated in a woman aged 80 or older with COVID-19, enrolled during active disease. The CDR3 spells CASSPGTYTEAFF. The CDR3 region has the DNA TGTGCCAGCAGCCCGGGTACCTACACTGAAGCTTTCTTT.